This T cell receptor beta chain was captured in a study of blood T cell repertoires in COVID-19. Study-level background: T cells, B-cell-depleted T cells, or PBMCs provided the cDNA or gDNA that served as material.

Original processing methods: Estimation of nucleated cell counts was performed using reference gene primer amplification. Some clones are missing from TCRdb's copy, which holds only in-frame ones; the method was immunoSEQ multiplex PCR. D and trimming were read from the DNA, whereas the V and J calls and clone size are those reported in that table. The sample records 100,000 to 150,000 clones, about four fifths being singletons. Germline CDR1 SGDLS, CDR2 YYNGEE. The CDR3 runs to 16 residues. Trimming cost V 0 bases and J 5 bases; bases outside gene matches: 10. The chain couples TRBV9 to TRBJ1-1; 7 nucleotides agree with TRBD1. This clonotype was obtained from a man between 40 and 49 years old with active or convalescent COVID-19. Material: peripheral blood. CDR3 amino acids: CASSVATGVGQTEAFF. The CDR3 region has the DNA TGTGCCAGCAGCGTAGCCACAGGGGTGGGACAAACTGAAGCTTTCTTT.